This entry lists 20 T cell receptor beta chains sequenced from one sample in a study of OX40 agonist ivuxolimab in advanced cancers. Profiled with immunoSEQ multiplex PCR; TCRdb holds only in-frame clones, not every one. This table holds 20,000 to 30,000 clones, 83% found once. Sequences were derived from CD4+ or CD8+ T cells sorted from blood, sampled in a trial of the OX40 agonist ivuxolimab. These receptors all come from an adult with an advanced solid tumor such as melanoma, head and neck, liver or kidney cancer.

This chain links TRBV10-3 with TRBJ2-5; possibly TRBD1 for D (5 bases). Germline V gene sequence: CDR1 ENHRY, CDR2 SYGVKD. The CDR3 covers 15 residues. V was shortened by 8 bases and J by 1 base, with 17 bases between the two germline ends. CDR3 nucleotides: TGTGCCATCTCCCTATCTAGGGGTATCCAAGAGACCCAGTACTTC. Amino acids: CAISLSRGIQETQYF.

The rearrangement uses TRBV4-1 and TRBJ2-7, with TRBD1 as a possible D gene (6 bases). This CDR3 is 14 amino acids long. Looked up from germline, CDR1 is MGHRA and CDR2 is YSYEKL. Trimming took 5 bases from V and 0 from J, leaving 11 bases between them. CDR3: CASSARDTSYEQYF. The CDR3 nucleotides read TGCGCCAGCAGCGCCCGGGACACCTCCTACGAGCAGTACTTC.

The chain joins TRBV29-1 to TRBJ2-3; 8 bases agree with TRBD1. With 6 bases clipped from V and 3 bases from J, the junction kept 5 bases outside the gene matches. The germline CDR1 and CDR2 sequences are SQVTM and ANQGSEA. The CDR3 has 13 amino acids. CDR3 DNA sequence: TGCAGCGTGGACAGGGATGGAACAGATACGCAGTATTTT. Its translation: CSVDRDGTDTQYF.

This clone was seen a few times. The chain links TRBV5-8 to TRBJ2-5; 12 bases fit TRBD2. The CDR3 consists of 17 residues. V lost 4 bases to trimming and J lost 1 base; unmatched junction nucleotides: 8. Germline CDR1 is SGHTS and CDR2 is YDEGEE. The CDR3 reads CASSHNGLAGFQETQYF. The CDR3 coding sequence is TGTGCCAGCAGCCACAACGGACTAGCGGGGTTCCAAGAGACCCAGTACTTC.

The rearrangement joins TRBV5-1 to TRBJ2-3, with TRBD2 matching 10 bases. CDR1 and CDR2 (germline): SGHRS, YFSETQ. This CDR3 is 17 amino acids long. J gave up 0 bases and V 2 bases, and 6 bases lay outside the gene matches. The CDR3 region is CASSFWSSGGSTDTQYF. As DNA, the CDR3 is TGCGCCAGCAGCTTCTGGTCTAGCGGGGGTAGCACAGATACGCAGTATTTT.

Note on this clone: An end of the junction does not agree with germline; a read error may underlie this. The V call is TRBV19, the J call TRBJ1-1; tentatively, D is TRBD1 (5 bases). Germline CDR1 is LNHDA and CDR2 is SQIVND (reference sequence). This CDR3 spans 12 amino acids. CDR3 loop: CASNIGVTEAFF. The DNA for the CDR3 is TGTGCCAGTAATATAGGGGTGACTGAAGCTTTCTTT.

By share, this clone ranks as medium-sized. The V call is TRBV7-7, the J call TRBJ2-7; D is uncertain. The germline V and J ends were trimmed by 2 bases and 8 bases, with 10 bases remaining between them. The CDR3 is 12 amino acids. Germline V gene sequence: CDR1 SSHAT, CDR2 FNYEAQ (reference sequence). For the CDR3, the DNA is TGTGCCAGCAGCTTAAACCCCCCCAAGCAGTACTTC. It translates to CASSLNPPKQYF.

The V gene is TRBV2, the J gene TRBJ2-5; 10 nucleotides line up with TRBD2. The germline CDR1 and CDR2 sequences are SNHLY and FYNNEI. This CDR3 is built from 16 residues. The ends lost 3 bases at V and 1 base at J; junction bases unmatched: 5. The CDR3 coding sequence is TGTGCCAGCAGTGACTGGAGCGGGGGGGTCCAAGAGACCCAGTACTTC. Protein: CASSDWSGGVQETQYF.

To note about this clone: A read error may account for a junction end that differs from germline. The genes are TRBV11-2 and TRBJ2-1, with D unresolved. Germline V gene sequence: CDR1 SGHAT, CDR2 FQNNGV. The CDR3 sequence is 11 residues long. The CDR3 protein is CAGSLVNEQFF. CDR3 nucleotides: TGTGCCGGCAGCTTAGTCAATGAGCAGTTCTTC.

The V gene is TRBV13, the J gene TRBJ1-4, with D perhaps TRBD1 (5 bases). This CDR3 is 12 amino acids long. Germline V CDR1 and CDR2: PRHDT, FYEKMQ (reference sequence). Trimming shortened V by 2 bases and J by 8 bases, and 6 bases separated the two germline ends. The CDR3 protein is CASSLQGEKLFF. In DNA, the CDR3 is TGTGCCAGCAGCTTACAGGGAGAAAAACTGTTTTTT.

J is TRBJ2-7 and V is TRBV5-5; D gene unclear. CDR1 and CDR2 (germline): SGHKS, YYEKEE (reference sequence). This CDR3 has 11 amino acids. V was shortened by 2 bases and J by 4 bases, with 4 bases between the two germline ends. The chain's CDR3 is CASSFLYEQYF. CDR3 nucleotide sequence: TGTGCCAGCAGCTTTTTGTACGAGCAGTACTTC. Filled out from reference TRBV5-5 and TRBJ2-7, the complete variable domain reads DAGVTQSPTHLIKTRGQQVTLRCSPISGHKSVSWYQQVLGQGPQFIFQYYEKEERGRGNFPDRFSARQFPNYSSELNVNALLLGDSALYLCASSFLYEQYFGPGTRLTVT.

The rearrangement uses TRBV10-3 and TRBJ1-4, with D hard to call. V was trimmed by 8 bases and J by 0 bases, leaving 16 bases between them. The CDR3 spans 16 residues. Germline V gene sequence: CDR1 ENHRY, CDR2 SYGVKD. CDR3 protein: CAIAPGQTSTNEKLFF. The CDR3 region has the DNA TGTGCCATCGCCCCGGGTCAGACCTCAACTAATGAAAAACTGTTTTTT.

The J gene is TRBJ2-2, the V gene TRBV4-3; D remains unclear. CDR3 length: 17 residues. CDR1 is LGHNA and CDR2 is YSLEER in the germline V gene. V was trimmed by 0 bases and J by 2 bases, leaving 13 bases between them. The CDR3 DNA sequence: TGCGCCAGCAGCCAAGATTTGTGGGCACATAACACCGGGGAGCTGTTTTTT. It codes for CASSQDLWAHNTGELFF.

The CDR3 here is CASSQDWGTQFGDEQFF. The CDR3 DNA sequence: TGCGCCAGCAGCCAAGATTGGGGGACCCAATTTGGAGATGAGCAGTTCTTC. The J gene is TRBJ2-1, the V gene TRBV4-3, with D perhaps given as TRBD1 or TRBD2 (5 bases each). The CDR3 runs to 17 residues. The V gene lost 0 bases and the J gene lost 8 bases, with 20 bases spanning the gap. The germline CDR1 and CDR2 sequences are LGHNA and YSLEER.

This chain joins TRBV29-1 and TRBJ1-2; D is possibly TRBD1 (6 bases). Per the germline V gene, CDR1 is SQVTM and CDR2 is ANQGSEA. This CDR3 region has 14 residues. The ends were cut back, 1 base at V and 2 bases at J, with 11 bases in the middle. The CDR3 protein is CSVEGTVHNYGYTF. The CDR3 DNA is TGCAGCGTTGAAGGGACAGTACACAACTATGGCTACACCTTC.

For this clone: A junction boundary mismatches the germline segment, possibly from a read error. The V and J genes are TRBV7-8 and TRBJ2-7; D is possibly TRBD1 or TRBD2 (6 bases each). Germline CDR1 reads SGHVS; CDR2 reads FQNEAQ. The CDR3 has 20 amino acids. The CDR3 sequence: CAGSPNRRRARDTQSVEQYF. CDR3 in DNA: TGTGCCGGCAGCCCCAATAGGCGCAGGGCGCGGGACACCCAATCGGTCGAGCAGTACTTC.

This clone has only one observation. The gene calls are TRBV19 and TRBJ2-1; TRBD1 matches 10 bases. The germline gives CDR1 LNHDA, CDR2 SQIVND (reference sequence). J lost 7 bases, V lost 6 bases, and 12 bases had no gene match. The CDR3 contains 16 residues. CDR3 DNA: TGTGCCAGTAGGAAACCGACGGGACAGGGGAGGAATGAGCAGTTCTTC. This codes for CASRKPTGQGRNEQFF.

This sequence joins TRBV6-5 and TRBJ2-2; TRBD1 matches 9 bases. Germline V lookup: CDR1 MNHEY, CDR2 SVGAGI. The CDR3 runs to 15 residues. The ends lost 5 bases at V and 6 bases at J; junction bases unmatched: 7. The CDR3 coding sequence is TGTGCCAGCAGTGGGACAGGGAAGAGATCCGGGGAGCTGTTTTTT. Encoded protein: CASSGTGKRSGELFF.

The rearrangement links TRBV29-1 to TRBJ1-1, with TRBD1 as a possible D gene (6 bases). CDR3 length: 13 residues. Trimming took off 3 bases at V and 0 bases at J, with 8 bases between the two ends. Germline values: CDR1 SQVTM, CDR2 ANQGSEA. As DNA, the CDR3 is TGCAGCGTTGACAGGGGCTTGAACACTGAAGCTTTCTTT. It specifies CSVDRGLNTEAFF.

Only one count was recorded for this clone. This rearrangement joins TRBV4-1 to TRBJ1-1, with 11 bases that match TRBD1. V was clipped by 3 bases and J by 5 bases; unmatched bases: 2. This CDR3 spans 14 amino acids. CDR1 and CDR2 (germline): MGHRA, YSYEKL. DNA for the CDR3: TGCGCCAGCAGCCAGGGACAGGGGGGGACTGAAGCTTTCTTT. It yields the protein CASSQGQGGTEAFF.